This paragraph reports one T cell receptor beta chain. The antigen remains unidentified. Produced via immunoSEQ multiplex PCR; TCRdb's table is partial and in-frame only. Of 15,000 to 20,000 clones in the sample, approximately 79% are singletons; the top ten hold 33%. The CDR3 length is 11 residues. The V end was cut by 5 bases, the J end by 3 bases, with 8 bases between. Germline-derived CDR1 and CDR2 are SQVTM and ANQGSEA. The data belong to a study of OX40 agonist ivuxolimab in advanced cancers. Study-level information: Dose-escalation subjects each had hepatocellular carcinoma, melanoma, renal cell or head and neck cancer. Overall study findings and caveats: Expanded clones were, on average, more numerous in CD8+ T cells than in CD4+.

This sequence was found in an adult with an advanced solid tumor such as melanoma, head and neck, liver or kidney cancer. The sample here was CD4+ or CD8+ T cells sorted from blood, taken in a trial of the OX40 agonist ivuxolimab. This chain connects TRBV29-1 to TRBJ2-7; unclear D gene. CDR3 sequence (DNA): TGCAGCGTTAGTTGGGGCTACGAGCAGTACTTC. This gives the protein CSVSWGYEQYF.